This TCR beta chain comes out of a study of T cell responses to AZD1222 COVID-19 vaccine. Study at large: Second-dose intervals of approximately 4 or approximately 12 weeks were pooled. Study-wide points: It was only after the peak T cell response that any repertoires were sampled. CD4 TCRs associated with vaccination spanned spike, dominating at 160-218 and 743-854. Mostly white British, mostly female donors; authors suggested clonal diversity may be underestimated.

In the case of this clone: What it binds is unknown. Compared with germline, one end of the junction differs, possibly owing to a read error.

There are 12 residues in the CDR3. Germline V gene sequence: CDR1 SEHNR, CDR2 FQNEAQ (reference sequence). Produced via immunoSEQ multiplex PCR; TCRdb's table is partial and in-frame only. The data show 74,000 or so clones, about 85% seen once. The source was peripheral blood, collected on day 0 of AZD1222 vaccination. J is TRBJ1-1 and V is TRBV7-9, with D possibly TRBD1 on 5 matching bases. This clonotype originated in an adult in good health. In DNA, the CDR3 is TGTGCCAGCAGCTCCATCCGGGACGAGAGGGTCTTT. It yields the protein CASSSIRDERVF.